The 20 T cell receptor beta chains given below trace back to one sample, sequenced in a study of blood T cell repertoires in COVID-19. This table comes from immunoSEQ multiplex PCR, and its TCRdb copy is limited to in-frame clones, with some not included. The data show 200,000 to 250,000 clones, under 90% seen once. The sample consisted of peripheral blood. The receptors stem from a man aged 55 to 70 who had recovered from COVID-19.

Details on this clone: At one end the junction does not follow the germline gene, possibly because of a read error. The chain is built from TRBV7-7 and TRBJ2-3, with 7 bases aligning to TRBD1. Per germline, CDR1 SSHAT and CDR2 FNYEAQ (reference sequence). The CDR3 is 13 amino acids. The CDR3: CASSAEGAGAQYF. The CDR3 nucleotides are TGTGCTAGCAGCGCAGAGGGGGCAGGGGCGCAGTATTTT. Full variable domain (missing parts from reference TRBV7-7 and TRBJ2-3): GAGVSQSPRYKVTKRGQDVTLRCDPISSHATLYWYQQALGQGPEFLTYFNYEAQPDKSGLPSDRFSAERPEGSISTLTIQRTEQRDSAMYRCASSAEGAGAQYFGPGTRLTVL.

The genes are TRBV9 and TRBJ2-5; TRBD1 matches 7 bases. There are 15 residues in the CDR3. CDR1 and CDR2 from the germline V gene are SGDLS and YYNGEE. V gave up 0 bases and J gave up 4 bases; unmatched junction bases: 6. The CDR3 is CASSVGLGGGETQYF. The CDR3 nucleotides read TGTGCCAGCAGCGTAGGTTTAGGGGGCGGAGAGACCCAGTACTTC.

The chain has TRBV7-2 and TRBJ2-1, with D tentatively TRBD2 (5 bases). In germline, CDR1 is SGHTA, CDR2 FQGNSA. V lost 3 bases and J 10 bases, leaving 13 bases between the germline ends. There are 13 residues in the CDR3. The CDR3 DNA reads as TGTGCCAGCAGCTTTAAAGGGTCGGGAGAGCAGTTCTTC. Its protein is CASSFKGSGEQFF.

The chain combines TRBV6-2 or TRBV6-3 with TRBJ2-2, with TRBD2 matching over 9 bases. The CDR3 loop spans 18 amino acids. Germline lookup yields CDR1 MNHEY and CDR2 SVGEGT. The junction had 8 bases not matched to a gene; V was cut back by 2 bases and J by 1 base. The CDR3 nucleotides read TGTGCCAGCAGTTACGACCTAGCGGGAACGATGAACACCGGGGAGCTGTTTTTT. This codes for CASSYDLAGTMNTGELFF.

This chain connects TRBV18 to TRBJ2-7; weak D call: TRBD1 (5 bases). This CDR3 region has 14 residues. Trimming left V 1 base short and J 4 bases short, with 11 bases between. Per germline, CDR1 KGHSH and CDR2 LQKENI. The CDR3 nucleotides read TGTGCCAGCTCACCACTAGCAGGGCGGTACGAGCAGTACTTC. Amino acid sequence: CASSPLAGRYEQYF.

This chain joins TRBV13 and TRBJ2-1; D call uncertain. CDR1 and CDR2 from the germline V gene are PRHDT and FYEKMQ (reference sequence). V lost 5 bases and J 6 bases, leaving 8 bases between the germline ends. This CDR3 has 12 amino acids. Written as DNA, the CDR3 is TGTGCCAGCAGCACCCCTAGCAATGAGCAGTTCTTC. It encodes CASSTPSNEQFF.

Notes on this clone: At one end the junction does not follow the germline gene, possibly because of a read error. The V call is TRBV3-1 (or the pseudogene TRBV3-2), the J call TRBJ2-5; D call uncertain. Germline values: CDR1 LGHDT, CDR2 YNNKEL (reference sequence). This CDR3 has 12 amino acids. This CDR3 reads CASSQPGWVENF. The CDR3 DNA reads TGTGCCAGCAGCCAACCAGGTTGGGTTGAGAACTTC.

For this clone: Other DNA sequences in this specimen translate into the identical CDR3. The genes are TRBV28 and TRBJ2-7; 14 bases agree with TRBD2. This CDR3 has 14 amino acids. Trimming at V came to 6 bases and at J to 4 bases, leaving 2 bases not matched to a gene. CDR1 and CDR2 from the germline V gene are MDHEN and SYDVKM. The CDR3 reads CASRGTSGSYEQYF. The CDR3, as DNA: TGTGCCAGCAGGGGGACTAGCGGGAGTTACGAGCAGTACTTC.

The chain has TRBV5-6 and TRBJ2-2, with TRBD2 matching over 12 bases. V gave up 3 bases and J gave up 7 bases; unmatched junction bases: 13. This CDR3 spans 18 amino acids. CDR1 and CDR2 from the germline V gene are SGHDT and YYEEEE. The DNA for the CDR3 is TGTGCCAGCAGCTGGCGACTAGCGGGAGTCGCTTCGGTCGGGGAGCTGTTTTTT. Its translation is CASSWRLAGVASVGELFF.

The CDR3: CASSLENIQYF. CDR3 bases: TGTGCCAGCAGCCTAGAAAACATTCAGTACTTC. The chain links TRBV28 to TRBJ2-4; no clear D. V was clipped by 6 bases and J by 5 bases, with 5 bases between them. The CDR3 spans 11 residues. CDR1 and CDR2 (germline): MDHEN, SYDVKM. Variable domain in full (rest from reference TRBV28 and TRBJ2-4): DVKVTQSSRYLVKRTGEKVFLECVQDMDHENMFWYRQDPGLGLRLIYFSYDVKMKEKGDIPEGYSVSREKKERFSLILESASTNQTSMYLCASSLENIQYFGAGTRLSVL.

The chain recombines TRBV6-5 with TRBJ1-1; unclear D gene. Germline CDR1 and CDR2: MNHEY and SVGAGI. The CDR3 is 15 residues long. V was trimmed by 7 bases and J by 1 base, leaving 16 bases between them. CDR3 nucleotide sequence: TGTGCCAGCATTTCCCTAGGCGGCAGGAACACTGAAGCTTTCTTT. It codes for CASISLGGRNTEAFF.

V is TRBV28 and J is TRBJ2-7, with 10 bases aligning to TRBD2. Germline CDR1 is MDHEN and CDR2 is SYDVKM. With V trimmed by 5 bases and J by 4 bases, 2 bases remained unmatched. The CDR3 consists of 13 residues. The CDR3 region is CASSLLAGYEQYF. CDR3 sequence (DNA): TGTGCCAGCAGTCTACTAGCGGGGTACGAGCAGTACTTC.

This chain links TRBV5-1 with TRBJ2-3; 10 bases align to TRBD2. This CDR3 has 15 residues. V lost 6 bases and J lost 3; bases outside the gene matches: 7. Germline CDR1 reads SGHRS; CDR2 reads YFSETQ. The CDR3, as DNA: TGCGCCAGCACTTCAGCGGGAGGGCGTACAGATACGCAGTATTTT. This encodes CASTSAGGRTDTQYF.

The gene calls are TRBV4-1 and TRBJ1-1, with 7 bases aligning to TRBD1. With 1 base clipped from V and 8 bases from J, the junction kept 10 bases outside the gene matches. The V gene's germline CDR1 is MGHRA and CDR2 YSYEKL. This CDR3 region has 15 residues. The CDR3 reads CASSQVDRDGLEAFF. CDR3 nucleotides: TGCGCCAGCAGCCAAGTTGACAGGGACGGGCTAGAAGCTTTCTTT.

CDR3 amino acids: CASSQVSGREYEQYF. The DNA of the CDR3 is TGTGCCAGCAGCCAAGTTAGCGGGAGGGAATACGAGCAGTACTTC. The genes are TRBV4-2 and TRBJ2-7, with 11 bases identical to TRBD2. V trimming: 1 base; J trimming: 4 bases; junction bases outside the gene matches: 3. CDR3 length equals 15 residues. Germline values: CDR1 LGHNA, CDR2 YNFKEQ.

This clone has just one count. This chain connects TRBV24-1 to TRBJ2-6; TRBD1 matches at 7 bases. V trimming: 6 bases; J trimming: 2 bases; junction bases outside the gene matches: 12. Germline values: CDR1 KGHDR, CDR2 SFDVKD. This CDR3 is 18 amino acids long. CDR3 loop: CATSLSGQAFPGANVLTF. Here the CDR3 DNA reads TGTGCCACCAGTCTATCAGGACAGGCGTTCCCTGGGGCCAACGTCCTGACTTTC.

The J gene is TRBJ1-1, the V gene TRBV5-4; D remains unclear. The V and J ends lost 0 bases and 6 bases respectively, with 6 bases between them. The germline V gene has CDR1 SGHNT and CDR2 YYREEE (reference sequence). The CDR3 length is 12 residues. CDR3 residues: CASSLERAEAFF. As DNA, the CDR3 is TGTGCCAGCAGCTTGGAGCGGGCTGAAGCTTTCTTT.

V gene TRBV7-2 combines with J gene TRBJ2-3; TRBD2 matches at 8 bases. This CDR3 comprises 14 residues. Per germline, CDR1 SGHTA and CDR2 FQGNSA. With 7 bases clipped from V and 3 bases from J, the junction kept 6 bases outside the gene matches. Here the CDR3 DNA reads TGTGCCAGCACCTGGGGCGGGAGGACAGATACGCAGTATTTT. It encodes CASTWGGRTDTQYF. Using reference TRBV7-2 and TRBJ2-3 for the parts outside the CDR3, the full variable domain is GAGVSQSPSNKVTEKGKDVELRCDPISGHTALYWYRQSLGQGLEFLIYFQGNSAPDKSGLPSDRFSAERTGGSVSTLTIQRTQQEDSAVYLCASTWGGRTDTQYFGPGTRLTVL.

The chain couples TRBV4-2 to TRBJ2-7, with 10 bases matching TRBD2. This CDR3 is built from 18 residues. The ends lost 3 bases at V and 4 bases at J; junction bases unmatched: 15. Germline V gene data show CDR1 as LGHNA and CDR2 as YNFKEQ. The CDR3 region has the DNA TGTGCCAGCAGCCAGGATCTTTCCAGCGGGGGGGCCGGTTACGAGCAGTACTTC. Protein sequence: CASSQDLSSGGAGYEQYF.

The rearrangement joins TRBV19 to TRBJ2-2; D may be TRBD2 (7 bases). The CDR3 is 16 amino acids. The germline gives CDR1 LNHDA, CDR2 SQIVND (reference sequence). Trimming pared 6 bases from V and 5 bases from J, leaving 19 bases between. The CDR3 DNA reads as TGTGCCAGTAGCAAAACTAGCGTGAGGGGGACCGGGGAGCTGTTTTTT. It is translated as CASSKTSVRGTGELFF. Drawing the rest from reference TRBV19 and TRBJ2-2, the complete variable domain is DGGITQSPKYLFRKEGQNVTLSCEQNLNHDAMYWYRQDPGQGLRLIYYSQIVNDFQKGDIAEGYSVSREKKESFPLTVTSAQKNPTAFYLCASSKTSVRGTGELFFGEGSRLTVL.